Here is one TCR beta chain with its context. The target antigen is unknown. TCRdb processed the 5' RACE reads again and assigns one entry to each CDR3 protein, with no DNA. The sample is made up of around 550,000 distinct CDR3 sequences, and the top ten hold 3.5% to 4.5% of it. This CDR3 is 12 amino acids long. This specimen comes from a study of T cells expressing NK-cell markers. Study summary: From sorted CD3+CD56+NKG2C+, CD3+CD56+NKG2C- and CD3+CD56-NKG2C+ T cells came the TCR beta repertoires. Study-wide results and caveats: Of CD8+ T cells, about 1.0-7.5% belonged to dominant NKG2C+ clonotypes in six or seven donors.

Input material: blood T cells: a sorted CD56 or NKG2C T cell subset, CD4+ or CD8+ T cells, or bulk PBMC T cells (not recorded which). The TCR comes from a young man in good health. The chain employs TRBV12-3 or TRBV12-4 and TRBJ1-2; TCRdb selects TRBD1, and the lack of DNA leaves this call unchecked. The CDR3 loop is CASSPRRTGGTF.